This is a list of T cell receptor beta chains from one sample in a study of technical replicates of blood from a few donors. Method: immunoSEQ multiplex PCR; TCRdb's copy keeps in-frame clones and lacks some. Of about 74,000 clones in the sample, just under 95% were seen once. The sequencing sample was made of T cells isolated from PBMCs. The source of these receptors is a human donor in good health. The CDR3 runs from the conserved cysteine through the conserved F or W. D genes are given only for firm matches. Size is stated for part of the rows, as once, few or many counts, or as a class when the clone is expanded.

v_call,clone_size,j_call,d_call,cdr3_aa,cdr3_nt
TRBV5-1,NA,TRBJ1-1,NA,CASSLDGGPEAFF,TGCGCCAGCAGCTTGGACGGGGGGCCTGAAGCTTTCTTT
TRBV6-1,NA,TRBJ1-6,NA,CASSDRDSGRRLHSPLHF,TGTGCCAGCAGTGACCGGGACTCCGGGAGGAGATTACATTCACCCCTCCACTTT
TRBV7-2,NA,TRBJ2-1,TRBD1,CASSLVRPGGASYNEQFF,TGTGCCAGCAGCTTAGTGCGCCCAGGGGGAGCCTCCTACAATGAGCAGTTCTTC
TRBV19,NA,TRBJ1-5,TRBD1,CASSTGTGGVRRFRQPQHF,TGTGCCAGTAGTACCGGGACAGGGGGCGTTCGGAGATTTAGACAGCCCCAGCATTTT
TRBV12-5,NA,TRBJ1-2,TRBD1,CASGLVYRGRNTF,TGTGCTAGTGGTTTGGTGTACAGGGGGCGAAACACCTTC
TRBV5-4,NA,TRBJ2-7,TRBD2,CASSWSGGAFEQYF,TGTGCCAGCAGCTGGAGCGGGGGGGCGTTTGAGCAGTACTTC
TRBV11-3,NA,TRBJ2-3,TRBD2,CASSFVAGGSTDTQYF,TGTGCCAGCAGCTTCGTAGCGGGGGGTAGCACAGATACGCAGTATTTT
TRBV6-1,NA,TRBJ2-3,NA,CASTFSGDTQYF,TGTGCCAGCACCTTTAGTGGAGATACGCAGTATTTT
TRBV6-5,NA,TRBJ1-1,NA,CASSKDRNTEAFF,TGTGCCAGCAGCAAAGACAGGAACACTGAAGCTTTCTTT
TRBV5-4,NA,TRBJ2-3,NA,CASSYGPRVDTQYF,TGTGCCAGCAGTTACGGACCGAGGGTAGATACGCAGTATTTT
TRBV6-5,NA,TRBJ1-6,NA,CASRYSLSSYNSPLHF,TGTGCCAGCAGATACTCCTTGAGCTCCTATAATTCACCCCTCCACTTT
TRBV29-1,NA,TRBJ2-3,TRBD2,CSVEGGLAGGPIVTDTQYF,TGCAGCGTTGAAGGGGGTCTAGCGGGAGGGCCGATTGTTACAGATACGCAGTATTTT
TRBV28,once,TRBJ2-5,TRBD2,CASRNLYSGANQETQYF,TGTGCCAGCAGAAATCTCTACAGCGGGGCTAATCAAGAGACCCAGTACTTC
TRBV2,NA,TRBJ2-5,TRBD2,CASTSGGDPQTQYF,TGTGCCAGTACTAGCGGGGGGGACCCCCAGACCCAGTACTTC
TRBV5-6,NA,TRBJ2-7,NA,CASSLGRLYEQYF,TGTGCCAGCAGCTTGGGGAGACTTTACGAGCAGTACTTC
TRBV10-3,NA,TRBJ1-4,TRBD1,CAISNFGGTDINEKLFF,TGTGCCATCAGTAATTTCGGTGGGACAGACATCAATGAAAAACTGTTTTTT
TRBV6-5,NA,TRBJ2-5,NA,CASSTSLVGQETQYF,NA
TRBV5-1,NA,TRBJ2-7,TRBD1,CASSDRGHEQYF,TGCGCCAGCAGCGACAGGGGGCACGAGCAGTACTTC
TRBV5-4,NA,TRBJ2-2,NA,CASSPSGTNTGELFF,TGTGCCAGCAGCCCGAGCGGAACCAACACCGGGGAGCTGTTTTTT
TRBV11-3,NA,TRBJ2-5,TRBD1,CASSYNDRGHWETQYF,TGTGCCAGCAGCTACAATGACAGGGGGCATTGGGAGACCCAGTACTTC
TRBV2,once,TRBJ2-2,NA,CASRSGTQNTGELFF,TGTGCCAGCAGGTCGGGGACACAAAACACCGGGGAGCTGTTTTTT
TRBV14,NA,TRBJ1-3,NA,CASSQSPGNTIYF,TGTGCCAGCAGCCAGAGCCCTGGAAACACCATATATTTT
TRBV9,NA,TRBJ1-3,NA,CASSVGGLDSGNTIYF,TGTGCCAGCAGCGTAGGCGGACTGGACTCTGGAAACACCATATATTTT
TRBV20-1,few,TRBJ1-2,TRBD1,CSAGTGIGYTF,TGCAGTGCCGGGACAGGGATTGGCTACACCTTC
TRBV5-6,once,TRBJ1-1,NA,CASSTTGRTEAFF,TGTGCCAGCAGCACTACAGGGCGAACTGAAGCTTTCTTT
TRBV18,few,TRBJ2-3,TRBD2,CASSPKAPAGAVIDTQYF,TGTGCCAGCTCACCGAAAGCCCCAGCGGGAGCTGTAATAGATACGCAGTATTTT
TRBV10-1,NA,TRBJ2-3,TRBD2,CASSAGDTDTQYF,TGCGCCAGCTCCGCGGGAGACACAGATACGCAGTATTTT
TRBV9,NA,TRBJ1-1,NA,CASSVGGGTAEAFF,TGTGCCAGCAGCGTAGGGGGGGGAACCGCTGAAGCTTTCTTT
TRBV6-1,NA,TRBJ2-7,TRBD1,CASRDRGVSGEQYF,TGTGCCAGCAGGGACAGGGGCGTATCGGGGGAGCAGTACTTC
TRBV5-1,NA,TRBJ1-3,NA,CASSLSTVGNTIYF,TGCGCCAGCAGCTTGAGCACTGTTGGAAACACCATATATTTT
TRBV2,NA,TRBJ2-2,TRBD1,CASSGQGTTGELFF,TGTGCCAGCAGTGGACAGGGGACTACCGGGGAGCTGTTTTTT
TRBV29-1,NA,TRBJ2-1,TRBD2,CSWTSGTSLRYNEQFF,TGCAGCTGGACTAGCGGGACTTCGCTCAGATACAATGAGCAGTTCTTC
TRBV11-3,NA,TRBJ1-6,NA,CASSLTGNSPLHF,TGTGCCAGCAGCTTAACAGGGAATTCACCCCTCCACTTT
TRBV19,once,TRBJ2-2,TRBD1,CASSGRDRPTGELFF,TGTGCCAGTAGTGGCCGGGACAGACCTACCGGGGAGCTGTTTTTT
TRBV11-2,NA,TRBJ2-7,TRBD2,CASSPWGTSGSYEQYF,TGTGCCAGCAGCCCCTGGGGGACTAGCGGCTCCTACGAGCAGTACTTC
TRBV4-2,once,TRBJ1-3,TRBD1,CASSQGQGVFGNTIYF,TGTGCCAGCAGCCAAGGACAGGGGGTGTTTGGAAACACCATATATTTT
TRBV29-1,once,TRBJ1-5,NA,CSVGDKNQPQHF,TGCAGCGTTGGGGACAAAAATCAGCCCCAGCATTTT
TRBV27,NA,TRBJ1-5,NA,CASSRGGSNQPQHF,TGTGCCAGCAGTAGAGGCGGGAGCAATCAGCCCCAGCATTTT
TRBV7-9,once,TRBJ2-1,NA,CASSWGGYNEQFF,TGTGCCAGCAGCTGGGGCGGATACAATGAGCAGTTCTTC